Included here is one T cell receptor (beta chain) sequence, with context. The antigen it recognizes is unknown. Base qualities are missing; no much larger clone stands one base away. This entry comes from a study of human CD4 T cells and Enterobacteriaceae (dated by TCRdb to about 2020). CDR1 and CDR2 (ENHRY, SYGVKD) derive from the germline V gene. The CDR3 has 11 amino acids, counting the end cysteine and phenylalanine. Of the read, only the CDR3 DNA is kept; its 33 bases are in frame from base 1. V lost 10 bases and J lost 5 bases; the stretch between them is 12 bases long. Memory CD4+ T cells were FACS-sorted on a FACSAria III to over 98% purity as all CD4+ cells other than CD45RA+CCR7+CD95- naive cells. Blood from healthy donors came from blood donation centers in Switzerland. Total CD4+ T cells and monocytes were enriched by positive selection with CD4 and CD14 magnetic microbeads. CD8+, CD14+, CD16+, CD56+, CD19+ and CD25-bright cells were excluded prior to sorting. To assess in vivo expansion of bacteria-reactive clonotypes, total memory CD4+ T cells from a couple of blood donors were sequenced directly ex vivo. Ficoll-Paque Plus was used to isolate peripheral blood mononuclear cells from donor blood.

Ex vivo total memory CD4+ samples were sequenced at deep level, with detection sensitivity of one cell in 200,000. Genomic DNA was extracted from cell pellets with the QIAamp DNA Micro Kit, and its quantity and purity were checked by spectrophotometry. Amplification of TCR Vbeta CDR3 regions was performed with the immunoSEQ multiplex PCR assay. The Illumina HiSeq platform was used to sequence the amplicons. The retrieved sequences were 87 nucleotides in length and included the CDR3 region. From the authors' description of their analysis: A unique productive TCR Vbeta nucleotide sequence was defined as a clonotype and was quantified by productive template frequency from ImmunoSEQ Analyzer V3.0. Expanded clonotypes were defined using a threshold set at the top 5th percentile of each repertoire ranked by frequency. Repertoire overlap was computed as Chao-Jaccard with the R package fossil and visualized by nonmetric multidimensional scaling with the R package MASS. What TCRdb holds here is the immuneACCESS table cut down to in-frame rearrangements. Part of the clones is not present; checked against another copy, under half of the missing clones reflect an unresolved V gene, and the others are unexplained. V and J calls and clone size come straight from that table; D and trimming were deduced from the DNA. The sample data list some 29,000 clones, and about 80% of these were observed just once. Approximately 1.7% of the sample is held by the ten biggest clonotypes.

Here is what the overall study found, with its caveats: The only basis for inferring the reactivity of ex vivo clonotypes was matching nucleotide sequences to CFSE-low cultures from the same donors. Ex vivo, broadly cross-reactive clonotypes were observed to appear more expanded than specific clonotypes, with about 55% of the 19 and most of the roughly 30 being found within the top 5%.

The sequencing sample was made of memory CD4+ T cells from blood. According to the study, the label for this sample's cell subset or site signals: total memory CD4 T cells sorted directly ex vivo, unstimulated. The clonotype comes from a human donor in good health. The V and J genes are TRBV10-3 and TRBJ2-7, with the D gene uncertain. The CDR3 region has the sequence CATRSDDEQYF. The bases read TGTGCCACCCGGTCGGACGACGAGCAGTACTTC.